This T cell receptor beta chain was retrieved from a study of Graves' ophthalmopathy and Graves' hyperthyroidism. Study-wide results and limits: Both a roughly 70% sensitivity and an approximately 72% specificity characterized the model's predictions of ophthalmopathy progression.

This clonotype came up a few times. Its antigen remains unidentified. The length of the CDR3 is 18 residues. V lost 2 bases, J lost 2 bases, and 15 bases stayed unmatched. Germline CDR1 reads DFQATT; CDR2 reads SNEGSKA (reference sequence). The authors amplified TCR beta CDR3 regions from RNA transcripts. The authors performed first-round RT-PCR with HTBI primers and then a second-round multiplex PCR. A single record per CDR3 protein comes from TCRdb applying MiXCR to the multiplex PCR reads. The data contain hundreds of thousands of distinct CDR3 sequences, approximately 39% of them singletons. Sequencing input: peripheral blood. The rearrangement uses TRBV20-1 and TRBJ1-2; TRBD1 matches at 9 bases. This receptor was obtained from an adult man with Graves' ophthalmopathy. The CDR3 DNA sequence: TGCAGTGCTAGAAGAGGAGGAGGACAGGGGAAGACGAACTATGGCTACACCTTC. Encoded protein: CSARRGGGQGKTNYGYTF.